Listed here is a single T cell receptor (beta chain). Trimming removed 5 bases from V and 4 bases from J, with 11 bases in between. Germline CDR1 and CDR2: KGHSH and LQKENI. CDR3 size: 13 residues. The data stem from a study of cytomegalovirus exposure and HLA in healthy donors. About the research overall: Of some 360 genotyped donors, roughly 81% clustered with self-reported Caucasian donors.

The PCR had 60 Vbeta and 13 Jbeta primers. Sequencing used immunoSEQ multiplex PCR; TCRdb keeps in-frame clones, though not all of them. Among 150,000 or so clones, over 70% were seen once, and the ten largest hold approximately 3%. This clonotype originated in a male donor in good health and CMV-seronegative. This chain links TRBV18 with TRBJ1-1, with D unresolved. The sequenced sample consisted of PBMCs. The chain's CDR3 is CASSEGSRTEAFF. CDR3 DNA: TGTGCCAGCTCAGAGGGATCACGCACTGAAGCTTTCTTT.